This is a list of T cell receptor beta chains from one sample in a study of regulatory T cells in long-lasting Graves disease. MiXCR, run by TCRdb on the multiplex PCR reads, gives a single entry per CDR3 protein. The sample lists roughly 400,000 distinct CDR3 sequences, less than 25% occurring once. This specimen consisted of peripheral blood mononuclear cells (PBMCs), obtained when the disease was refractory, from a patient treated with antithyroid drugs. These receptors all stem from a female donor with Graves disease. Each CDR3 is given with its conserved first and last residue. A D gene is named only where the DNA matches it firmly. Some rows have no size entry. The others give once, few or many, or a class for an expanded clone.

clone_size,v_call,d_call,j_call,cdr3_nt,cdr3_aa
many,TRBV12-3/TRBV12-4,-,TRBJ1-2,TGTGCCAGCAGTATTGGACAGTCCCTACGGGGCTACACCTTC,CASSIGQSLRGYTF
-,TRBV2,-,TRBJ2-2,TGTGCCAGCAGTGAATGGGTTAGCTTTGGCACCGGGGAGCTGTTTTTT,CASSEWVSFGTGELFF
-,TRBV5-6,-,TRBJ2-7,TGTGCCAGCAGCTTTTCGACAGTTGTCCCTTACGAGCAGTACTTC,CASSFSTVVPYEQYF
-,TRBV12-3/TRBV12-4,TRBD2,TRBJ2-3,TGTGCCGGCAGATTACTTAGCGGGACCACGCAGTATTTT,CAGRLLSGTTQYF
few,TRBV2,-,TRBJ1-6,TGTGCCAGCAGTGACGGAAGAAATTCACCCCTCCACTTT,CASSDGRNSPLHF
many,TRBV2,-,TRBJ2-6,TGTGCCAGCAGTGAACAGGGTATGCGGGCCAACGTCCTGACTTTC,CASSEQGMRANVLTF
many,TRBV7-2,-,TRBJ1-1,TGTGCCAGCAAGTGGTCCGGGAACACTGAAGCTTTCTTT,CASKWSGNTEAFF
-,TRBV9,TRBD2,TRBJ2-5,TGTGCCAGCAGCGTAGCAGGACTAGCGGTCGAAGAGACCCAGTACTTC,CASSVAGLAVEETQYF
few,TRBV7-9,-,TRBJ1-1,TGTGCCAGCAGCTCAACCGATAGCACTGAAGCTTTCTTT,CASSSTDSTEAFF
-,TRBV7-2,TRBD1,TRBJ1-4,TGTGCCAGCAGCTTGGGACAGGCTACAACTAATGAAAAACTGTTTTTT,CASSLGQATTNEKLFF
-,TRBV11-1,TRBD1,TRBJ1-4,TGTGCCAGCAGCCCTTCAACAGGGGTGCCTAATGAAAAACTGTTTTTT,CASSPSTGVPNEKLFF
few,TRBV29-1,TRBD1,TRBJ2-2,TGCAGCGTCGACAGGGGTTCGGTCGGGGAGCTGTTTTTT,CSVDRGSVGELFF
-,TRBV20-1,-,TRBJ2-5,TGCAGTGCTTGGGGTCCGACGGGGGAGACCCAGTACTTC,CSAWGPTGETQYF
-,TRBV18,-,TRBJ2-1,TGTGCCAGCTCACCGAAGGAGCGGACCGTAAATGAGCAGTTCTTC,CASSPKERTVNEQFF
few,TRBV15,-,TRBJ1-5,TGTGCCACCAGCAGAGCTGGTCAGGACCAGCCCCAGCATTTT,CATSRAGQDQPQHF
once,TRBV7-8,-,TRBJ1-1,TGTGCCAGCAGCTTCTTACCCCGGGACACCGGGACTAGCACTGAAGCTTTCTTT,CASSFLPRDTGTSTEAFF
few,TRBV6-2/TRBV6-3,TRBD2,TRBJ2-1,TGTGCCAGCAGTTACTCCGGGACTAGCGGGAATGAGCAGTTCTTC,CASSYSGTSGNEQFF
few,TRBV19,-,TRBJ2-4,TGTGCCAGTTCCGTCGGTCAGGGGGCCAAAAACATTCAGTACTTC,CASSVGQGAKNIQYF
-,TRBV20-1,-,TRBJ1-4,TGCAGTGCTTCACGACTTGGAGGGGGGGGTAGACTGTTTTTT,CSASRLGGGGRLFF
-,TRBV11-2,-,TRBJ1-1,TGTGCCAGCAGCGCCCGAAGGGGAGGGGCTGAAGCTTTCTTT,CASSARRGGAEAFF
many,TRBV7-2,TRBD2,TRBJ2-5,TGTGCCAGCAGACGGGACGGGGGGACTAGCGGAAAACAAGAGACCCAGTACTTC,CASRRDGGTSGKQETQYF
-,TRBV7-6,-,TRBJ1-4,TGTGCCGTCATCGGGACCGCAGCTCAGGGGCATGTGGAAAAACTGTTTTTT,CAVIGTAAQGHVEKLFF
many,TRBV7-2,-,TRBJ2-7,TGTGCCAGCAGCTTCGGTCGGGACGAGCAGTACTTC,CASSFGRDEQYF
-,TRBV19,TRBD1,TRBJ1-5,TGTGCCAGTAGTAGGGGATACAGGGGTTTCAGCAATCAGCCCCAGCATTTT,CASSRGYRGFSNQPQHF
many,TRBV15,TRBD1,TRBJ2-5,TGTGCCACCAGCAGAAGGGACAGAACAGAGACCCAGTACTTC,CATSRRDRTETQYF
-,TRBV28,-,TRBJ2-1,TGTGCCAGCAGTTTGGGGACTTCCTACTACAATGAGCAGTTCTTC,CASSLGTSYYNEQFF
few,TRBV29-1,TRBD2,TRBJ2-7,TGCAGCGTCGTAAAATTTAGCGGGAGCGTCTACGAGCAGTACTTC,CSVVKFSGSVYEQYF
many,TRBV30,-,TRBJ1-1,TGTGCCTGGAGAGGCCTGAACACTGAAGCTTTCTTT,CAWRGLNTEAFF
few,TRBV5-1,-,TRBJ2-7,TGCGCCAGCAGCTTGGATGAAGGGGGTACCTACGAGCAGTACTTC,CASSLDEGGTYEQYF
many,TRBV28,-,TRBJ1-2,TGTGCCAGCAGTTCTCGACACTATGGCTACACCTTC,CASSSRHYGYTF
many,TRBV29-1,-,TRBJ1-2,TGCAGCGTTGAAGATATTAGTGCAGGGAACTATGGCTACACCTTC,CSVEDISAGNYGYTF
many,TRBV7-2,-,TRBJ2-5,TGTGCCAGCAGCTTAGCTACAGGTTCGCAAGAGACCCAGTACTTC,CASSLATGSQETQYF
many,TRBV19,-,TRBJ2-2,TGTGCCAGTAGTACCTCCTGGCGGGGCCCGGACACCGGGGAGCTGTTTTTT,CASSTSWRGPDTGELFF
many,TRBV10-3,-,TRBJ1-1,TGTGCCATCAGTGATCCGGACAGAAACACTGAAGCTTTCTTT,CAISDPDRNTEAFF
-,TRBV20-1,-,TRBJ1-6,TGCAGTGCTAGATTTCAGATAGGGACACCCCTCCACTTT,CSARFQIGTPLHF
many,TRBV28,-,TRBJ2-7,TGTGCCAGCAGTTCGCCTATAACTTACGAGCAGTACTTC,CASSSPITYEQYF
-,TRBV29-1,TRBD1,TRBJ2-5,TGCAGCGTCACGGCGGCGGGACAGGGGGCGGAGACCCAGTACTTC,CSVTAAGQGAETQYF
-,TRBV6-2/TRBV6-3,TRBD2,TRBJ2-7,TGTGCCAGCAGCACTAGCGGGAGTCTATACGAGCAGTGCTTC,CASSTSGSLYEQCF
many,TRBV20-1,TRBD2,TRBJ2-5,TGCAGTTCCGGGACTAGCGGGACCCAAGAGACCCAGTACTTC,CSSGTSGTQETQYF
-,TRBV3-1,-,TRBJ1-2,TGTGCCAGCAGCCACCCCACGGTCAACCAGAACTATGGCTACACCTTC,CASSHPTVNQNYGYTF
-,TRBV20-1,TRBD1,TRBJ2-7,TGCAGTGCCTTAACCGGGACAGGGGGCAGCGAGCAGTACTTC,CSALTGTGGSEQYF
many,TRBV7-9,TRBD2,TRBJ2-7,TGTGCCAGCAGCTTCGAGGGAGGGTCCCACGAGCAGTACTTC,CASSFEGGSHEQYF
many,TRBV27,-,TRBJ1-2,TGTGCCAGCAGCAACATACGGGGGAGGGATAGTGGCTACACCTTC,CASSNIRGRDSGYTF
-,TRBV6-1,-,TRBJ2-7,TGTGCCAGCAGTGAATTGATGGCCTACCTCTACGAGCAGTACTTC,CASSELMAYLYEQYF
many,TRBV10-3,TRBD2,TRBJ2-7,TGTGCCATCAGCGGTAGCGGGAAGCTCGTCTACGAGCAGTACTTC,CAISGSGKLVYEQYF
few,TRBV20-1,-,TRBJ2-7,TGCAGTGCTAGGGTCCCGGGACTGAACGAGCAGTACTTC,CSARVPGLNEQYF
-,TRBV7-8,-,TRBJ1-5,TGTGCCAGCAGCACAACCGCGGCAGGCAATCAGCCCCAGCATTTT,CASSTTAAGNQPQHF
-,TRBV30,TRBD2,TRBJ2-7,TGTGCCTGGACCCGGACTAGCGGGAACTACGAGCAGTACTTC,CAWTRTSGNYEQYF
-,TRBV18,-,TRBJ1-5,TGTGCCAGCTCTCTATCACCCCCAACAGATAGCAATCAGCCCCAGCATTTT,CASSLSPPTDSNQPQHF
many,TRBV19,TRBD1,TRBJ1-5,TGTGCCAGTAGTACCACGTCGGGGACAGGGGTTCGGTCCCAGCATTTT,CASSTTSGTGVRSQHF
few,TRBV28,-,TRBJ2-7,TGTGCCAGCAGGTCGACCAGACGAGGCTACGAGCAGTACTTC,CASRSTRRGYEQYF
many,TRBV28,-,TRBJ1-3,TGTGCCAGCAGCTCTACACGGTACTCTGGAAACACCATATATTTT,CASSSTRYSGNTIYF
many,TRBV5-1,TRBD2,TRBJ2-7,TGTGCCAGCAGGGCAAGCGGGAGCTACGAGCAGTACTTC,CASRASGSYEQYF
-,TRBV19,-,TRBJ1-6,TGTGCCAGTACCCCAACGGGACACTGGGATTCACCCCTCCACTTT,CASTPTGHWDSPLHF
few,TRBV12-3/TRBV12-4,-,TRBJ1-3,TGTGCCAGCACCCCCGGGCCCTCTGGAAACACCATATATTTT,CASTPGPSGNTIYF